These 10 T cell receptor beta chains were sequenced from one sample in a study of immune evolution from preneoplasia to lung adenocarcinoma. Profiled with immunoSEQ multiplex PCR; TCRdb holds only in-frame clones, not every one. The sample includes about 4,000 clones, 77% seen only once; the top ten take about a tenth. Material for sequencing was FFPE adjacent normal lung tissue. These receptors were taken from a person aged 60-80 years with lung adenocarcinoma.

This sequence joins TRBV9 and TRBJ2-5, with TRBD2 matching 16 bases. This CDR3 is built from 17 residues. Looked up from germline, CDR1 is SGDLS and CDR2 is YYNGEE. V lost 3 bases to trimming and J lost 3 bases; unmatched junction nucleotides: 5. This chain's CDR3 is CASSATGTSGREETQYF. In DNA, the CDR3 is TGTGCCAGCAGCGCAACCGGGACTAGCGGGAGGGAAGAGACCCAGTACTTC.

This clone has a handful of counts. The rearrangement joins TRBV7-9 to TRBJ2-2; no firm D call. The CDR3 runs 13 residues. The V gene lost 2 bases and the J gene lost 6 bases, with 7 bases spanning the gap. Germline V gene lookup returns CDR1 SEHNR and CDR2 FQNEAQ (reference sequence). The CDR3 sequence is CASSLLSSGELFF. The CDR3 nucleotides are TGTGCCAGCAGCTTATTGTCATCCGGGGAGCTGTTTTTT.

As for this clone: Other DNA sequences of this sample code for an identical CDR3. The genes are TRBV11-2 and TRBJ2-1, with D hard to call. The CDR3 sequence is 12 residues long. With 5 bases removed from V and 4 bases from J, the gap between germline ends came to 6 bases. The germline gives CDR1 SGHAT, CDR2 FQNNGV. As DNA, the CDR3 is TGTGCCAGCAGCCCGGAGTACAATGAGCAGTTCTTC. This encodes CASSPEYNEQFF.

In nucleotides, the CDR3 is TGTGCCAGCAGCTTCCAACAGGGGGAATATTCACCCCTCCACTTT. It codes for CASSFQQGEYSPLHF. V gene TRBV6-1 combines with J gene TRBJ1-6; 8 bases are a match to TRBD1. The CDR3 runs to 15 residues. Germline V gene lookup returns CDR1 MNHNS and CDR2 SASEGT. V gave up 6 bases and J gave up 8 bases; unmatched junction bases: 9.

The chain recombines TRBV28 with TRBJ2-5; 7 bases are a match to TRBD1. The CDR3 is made up of 15 amino acids. V was pared by 5 bases and J by 1 base, with 7 bases of the junction left unmatched. Germline assignment: CDR1 MDHEN and CDR2 SYDVKM. The DNA for the CDR3 is TGTGCCAGCAGTACACGACGGGACAGCCAAGAGACCCAGTACTTC. It codes for CASSTRRDSQETQYF. Full variable domain (outside the CDR3, taken from reference TRBV28 and TRBJ2-5): DVKVTQSSRYLVKRTGEKVFLECVQDMDHENMFWYRQDPGLGLRLIYFSYDVKMKEKGDIPEGYSVSREKKERFSLILESASTNQTSMYLCASSTRRDSQETQYFGPGTRLLVL.

This chain links TRBV6-6 with TRBJ2-5; D might be TRBD1 (6 bases). The length of the CDR3 is 14 residues. The germline CDR1 and CDR2 sequences are MNHNY and SVGAGI (reference sequence). The V and J ends lost 6 bases and 2 bases respectively, with 13 bases between them. This chain's CDR3 is CASSPGTYQETQYF. In DNA, the CDR3 is TGTGCCAGCAGCCCGGGGACATATCAAGAGACCCAGTACTTC.

This clone was seen a few times. The chain links TRBV7-9 to TRBJ2-1; D gene unclear. Deletions cut 5 bases from V and 8 bases from J, with 7 bases between. CDR1 and CDR2 from the germline V gene are SEHNR and FQNEAQ (reference sequence). CDR3 length equals 11 residues. CDR3 sequence reads: CASSARDEQFF. CDR3 sequence (DNA): TGTGCCAGCAGCGCCAGAGATGAGCAGTTCTTC. The whole variable domain, remainder taken from reference TRBV7-9 and TRBJ2-1, is DTGVSQNPRHKITKRGQNVTFRCDPISEHNRLYWYRQTLGQGPEFLTYFQNEAQLEKSRLLSDRFSAERPKGSFSTLEIQRTEQGDSAMYLCASSARDEQFFGPGTRLTVL.

The V call is TRBV10-3, the J call TRBJ1-5; 10 bases are a match to TRBD1. This CDR3 contains 15 residues. The V gene's germline CDR1 is ENHRY and CDR2 SYGVKD. The V and J ends lost 2 bases and 3 bases, in that order; junction bases with no gene match: 1. This CDR3 reads CAISEGTGVNQPQHF. CDR3 coding DNA: TGTGCCATCAGTGAGGGGACAGGGGTCAATCAGCCCCAGCATTTT.

This sequence joins TRBV20-1 and TRBJ1-2, with D perhaps TRBD1 (5 bases). V was cut by 5 bases and J by 6 bases, with 10 bases left in between. The CDR3 has 11 residues. The germline CDR1 and CDR2 sequences are DFQATT and SNEGSKA (reference sequence). In DNA form, the CDR3 reads TGCAGTGCTGAGGGACTCCATGGCTACACCTTC. Translating gives CSAEGLHGYTF.

The V and J genes are TRBV7-9 and TRBJ1-4; tentatively, D is TRBD1 (5 bases). The V end lost 2 bases, the J end lost 13 bases, and 11 bases lay between the germline ends. Germline V lookup: CDR1 SEHNR, CDR2 FQNEAQ (reference sequence). The CDR3 is 12 residues long. Here the CDR3 reads CASSLLGERLFF. CDR3 nucleotide sequence: TGTGCCAGCAGCTTACTAGGGGAGAGACTGTTTTTT.